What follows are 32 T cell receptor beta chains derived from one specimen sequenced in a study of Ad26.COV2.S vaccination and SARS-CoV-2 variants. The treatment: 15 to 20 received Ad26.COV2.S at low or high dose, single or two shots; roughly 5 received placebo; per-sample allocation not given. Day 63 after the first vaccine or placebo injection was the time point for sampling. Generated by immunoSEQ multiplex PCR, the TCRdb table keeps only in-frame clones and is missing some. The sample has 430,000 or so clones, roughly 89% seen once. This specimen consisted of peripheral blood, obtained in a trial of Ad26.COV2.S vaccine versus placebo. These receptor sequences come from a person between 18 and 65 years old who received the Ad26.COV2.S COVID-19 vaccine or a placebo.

CDR3 amino acids: CASSSRQHEQYV. The CDR3 region has the DNA TGTGCCAGCAGCTCCCGACAGCACGAGCAGTACGTC. The genes are TRBV11-2 and TRBJ2-7; the D gene is possibly TRBD1 (5 bases). V lost 4 bases to trimming and J lost 5 bases, with 9 bases between them. The CDR3 totals 12 residues. Per germline, CDR1 SGHAT and CDR2 FQNNGV.

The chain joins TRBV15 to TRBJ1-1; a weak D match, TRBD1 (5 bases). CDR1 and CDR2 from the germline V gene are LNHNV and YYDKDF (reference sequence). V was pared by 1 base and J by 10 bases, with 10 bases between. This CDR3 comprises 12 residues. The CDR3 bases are TGTGCCACCAGCAGAGTTAGGGGCCTAGCTTTCTTT. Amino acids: CATSRVRGLAFF.

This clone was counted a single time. The CDR3 DNA sequence: TGTGCCATCAGTGAGTCCCACCCCCTCGAGCAGTACTTC. Its translation is CAISESHPLEQYF. The chain combines TRBV10-3 with TRBJ2-7; the D is unclear. Trimming removed 0 bases at V and 6 bases at J, with 9 bases between. The CDR3 sequence is 13 residues long. CDR1 and CDR2 (germline): ENHRY, SYGVKD.

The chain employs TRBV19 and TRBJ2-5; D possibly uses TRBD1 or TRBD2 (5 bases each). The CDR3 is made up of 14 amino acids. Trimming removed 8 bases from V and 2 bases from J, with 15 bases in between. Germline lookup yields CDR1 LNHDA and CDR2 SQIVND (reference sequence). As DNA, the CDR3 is TGTGCCAGTCGGAGAGGGGCAGGGCAAGAGACCCAGTACTTC. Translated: CASRRGAGQETQYF.

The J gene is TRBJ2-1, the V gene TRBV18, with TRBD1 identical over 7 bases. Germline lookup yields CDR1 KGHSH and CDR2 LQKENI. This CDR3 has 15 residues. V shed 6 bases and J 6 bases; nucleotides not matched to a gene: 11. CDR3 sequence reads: CASSAPGQLFNEQFF. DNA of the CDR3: TGTGCCAGCTCGGCCCCGGGACAGCTCTTCAATGAGCAGTTCTTC.

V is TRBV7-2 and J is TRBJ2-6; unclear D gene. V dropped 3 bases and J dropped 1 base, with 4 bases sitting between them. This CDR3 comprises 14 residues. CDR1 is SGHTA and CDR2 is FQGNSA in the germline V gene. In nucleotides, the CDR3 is TGTGCCAGCAGCTTCCGGTCTGGGGCCAACGTCCTGACTTTC. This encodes CASSFRSGANVLTF.

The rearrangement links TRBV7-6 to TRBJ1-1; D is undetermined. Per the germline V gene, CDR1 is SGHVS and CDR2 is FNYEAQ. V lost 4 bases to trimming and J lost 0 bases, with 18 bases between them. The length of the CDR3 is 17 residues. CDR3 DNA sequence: TGTGCCAGCAGCTCCCTAGGCGGTCCGGCGTTGAACACTGAAGCTTTCTTT. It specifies CASSSLGGPALNTEAFF. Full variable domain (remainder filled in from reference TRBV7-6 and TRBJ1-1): GAGVSQSPRYKVTKRGQDVALRCDPISGHVSLYWYRQALGQGPEFLTYFNYEAQQDKSGLPNDRFSAERPEGSISTLTIQRTEQRDSAMYRCASSSLGGPALNTEAFFGQGTRLTVV.

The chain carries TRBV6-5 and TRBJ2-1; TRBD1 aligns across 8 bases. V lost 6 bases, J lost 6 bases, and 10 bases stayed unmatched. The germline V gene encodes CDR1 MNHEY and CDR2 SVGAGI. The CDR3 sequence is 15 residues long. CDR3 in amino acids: CASSRTGTGPNEQFF. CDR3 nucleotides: TGTGCCAGCAGCCGTACCGGGACAGGACCCAATGAGCAGTTCTTC.

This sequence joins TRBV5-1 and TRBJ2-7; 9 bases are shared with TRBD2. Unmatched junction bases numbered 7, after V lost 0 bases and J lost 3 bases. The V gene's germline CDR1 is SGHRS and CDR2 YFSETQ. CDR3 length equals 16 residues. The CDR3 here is CASSLGLTSGYYEQYF. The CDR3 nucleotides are TGCGCCAGCAGCTTGGGTCTGACTAGCGGATACTACGAGCAGTACTTC.

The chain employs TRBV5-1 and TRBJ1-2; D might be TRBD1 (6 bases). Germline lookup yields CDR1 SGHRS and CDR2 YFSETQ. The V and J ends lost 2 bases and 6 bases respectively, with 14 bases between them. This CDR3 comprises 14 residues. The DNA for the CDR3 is TGCGCCAGCAGCTTTTGGACAGTTAATGATGGCTACACCTTC. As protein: CASSFWTVNDGYTF.

The CDR3 loop is CASSLIHDQPQHF. CDR3 DNA: TGTGCCAGCAGTTTAATACATGATCAGCCCCAGCATTTT. J is TRBJ1-5 and V is TRBV27; D gene uncertain. This CDR3 has 13 amino acids. Germline V gene sequence: CDR1 MNHEY, CDR2 SMNVEV (reference sequence). V was trimmed by 2 bases and J by 5 bases, leaving 7 bases between them.

For the CDR3, the DNA is TGTGCCAGCAGTCTTGAAACAGATACGCAGTATTTT. As protein: CASSLETDTQYF. The chain uses TRBV6-2 or TRBV6-3 and TRBJ2-3; D uncertain. Germline loops: CDR1 MNHEY, CDR2 SVGEGT. Trimming took off 5 bases at V and 3 bases at J, with 6 bases between the two ends. The CDR3 is 12 amino acids.

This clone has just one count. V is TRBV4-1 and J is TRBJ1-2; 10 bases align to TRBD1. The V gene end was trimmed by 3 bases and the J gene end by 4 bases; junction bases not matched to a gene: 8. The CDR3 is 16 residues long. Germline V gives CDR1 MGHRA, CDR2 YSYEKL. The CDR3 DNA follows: TGCGCCAGCAGCCAGGGGGAGGACAGGGGGACCTATGGCTACACCTTC. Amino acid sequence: CASSQGEDRGTYGYTF.

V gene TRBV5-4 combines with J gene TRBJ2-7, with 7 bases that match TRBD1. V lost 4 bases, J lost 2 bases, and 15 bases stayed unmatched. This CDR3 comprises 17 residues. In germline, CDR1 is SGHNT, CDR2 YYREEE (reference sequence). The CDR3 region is CASSRLKTGSGAYEQYF. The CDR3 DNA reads TGTGCCAGCAGCCGATTAAAGACAGGGAGTGGGGCCTACGAGCAGTACTTC.

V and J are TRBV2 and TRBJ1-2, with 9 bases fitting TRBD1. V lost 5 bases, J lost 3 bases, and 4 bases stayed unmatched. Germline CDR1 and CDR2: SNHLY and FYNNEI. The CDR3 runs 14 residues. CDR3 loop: CASSLQGADYGYTF. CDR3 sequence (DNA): TGTGCCAGCAGTCTACAGGGGGCGGACTATGGCTACACCTTC. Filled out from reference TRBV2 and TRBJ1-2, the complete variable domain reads EPEVTQTPSHQVTQMGQEVILRCVPISNHLYFYWYRQILGQKVEFLVSFYNNEISEKSEIFDDQFSVERPDGSNFTLKIRSTKLEDSAMYFCASSLQGADYGYTFGSGTRLTVV.

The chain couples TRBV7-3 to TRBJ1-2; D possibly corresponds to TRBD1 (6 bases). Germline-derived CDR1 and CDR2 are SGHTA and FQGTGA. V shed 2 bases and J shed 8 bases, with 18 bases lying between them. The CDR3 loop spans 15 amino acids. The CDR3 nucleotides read TGTGCCAGCAGCTTATTTCCCCTAGGGGGGAGAGGCTACACCTTC. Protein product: CASSLFPLGGRGYTF.

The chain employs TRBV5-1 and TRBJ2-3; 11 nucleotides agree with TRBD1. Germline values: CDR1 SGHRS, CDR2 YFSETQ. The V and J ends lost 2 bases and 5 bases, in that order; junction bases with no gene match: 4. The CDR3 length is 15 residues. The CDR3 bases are TGCGCCAGCAGCTTCCGGGACAGGGGGATAGATACGCAGTATTTT. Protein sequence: CASSFRDRGIDTQYF.

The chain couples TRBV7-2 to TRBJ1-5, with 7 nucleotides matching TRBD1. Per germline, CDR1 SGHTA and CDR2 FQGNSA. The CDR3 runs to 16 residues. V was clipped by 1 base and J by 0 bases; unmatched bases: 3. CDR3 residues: CASSLDRQGSNQPQHF. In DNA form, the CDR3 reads TGTGCCAGCAGCTTAGACCGACAGGGTAGCAATCAGCCCCAGCATTTT.

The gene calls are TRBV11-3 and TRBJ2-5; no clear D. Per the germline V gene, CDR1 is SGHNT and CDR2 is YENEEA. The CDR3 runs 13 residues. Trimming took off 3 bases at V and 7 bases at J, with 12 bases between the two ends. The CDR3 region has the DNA TGTGCCAGCAGCTTCCCCCGCTTGGGGACCCAGTACTTC. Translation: CASSFPRLGTQYF.

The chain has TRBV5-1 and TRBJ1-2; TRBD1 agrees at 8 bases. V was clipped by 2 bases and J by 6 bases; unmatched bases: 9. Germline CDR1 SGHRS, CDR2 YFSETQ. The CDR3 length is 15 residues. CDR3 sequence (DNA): TGCGCCAGCAGCTTTGGGTCAGGGGGCGCCGATGGCTACACCTTC. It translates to CASSFGSGGADGYTF.

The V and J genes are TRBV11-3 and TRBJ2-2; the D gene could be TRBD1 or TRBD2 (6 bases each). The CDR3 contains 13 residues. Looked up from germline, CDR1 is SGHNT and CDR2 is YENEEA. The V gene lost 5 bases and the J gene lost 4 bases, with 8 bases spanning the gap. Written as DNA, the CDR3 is TGTGCCAGCAGCGGGGGGCGCACCGGGGAGCTGTTTTTT. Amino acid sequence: CASSGGRTGELFF.

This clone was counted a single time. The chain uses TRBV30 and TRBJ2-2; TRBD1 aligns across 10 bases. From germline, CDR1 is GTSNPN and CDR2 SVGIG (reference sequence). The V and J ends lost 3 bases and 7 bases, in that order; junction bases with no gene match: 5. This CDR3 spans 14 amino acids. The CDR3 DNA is TGTGCCTGGAGGGCGGACAGGGGGATCGGGGAGCTGTTTTTT. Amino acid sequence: CAWRADRGIGELFF.

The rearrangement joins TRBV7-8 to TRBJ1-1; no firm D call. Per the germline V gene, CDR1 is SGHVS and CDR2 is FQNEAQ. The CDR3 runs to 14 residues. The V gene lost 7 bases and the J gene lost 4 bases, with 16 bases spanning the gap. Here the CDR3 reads CASNGPQSVTEAFF. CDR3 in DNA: TGTGCCAGCAACGGCCCACAATCGGTCACTGAAGCTTTCTTT.

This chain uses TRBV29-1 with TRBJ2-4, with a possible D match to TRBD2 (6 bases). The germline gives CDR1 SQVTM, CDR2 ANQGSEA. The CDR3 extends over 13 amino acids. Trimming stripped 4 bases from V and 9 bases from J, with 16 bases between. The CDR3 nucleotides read TGCAGCGTTGCGCCAGAGCGGAGGGGCATTCAGTACTTC. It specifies CSVAPERRGIQYF.

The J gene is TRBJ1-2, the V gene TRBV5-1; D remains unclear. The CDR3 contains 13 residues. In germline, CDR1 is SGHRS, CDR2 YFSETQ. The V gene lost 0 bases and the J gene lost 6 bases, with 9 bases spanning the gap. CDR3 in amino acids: CASSLGGFDGYTF. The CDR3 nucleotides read TGCGCCAGCAGCTTGGGAGGGTTTGATGGCTACACCTTC.

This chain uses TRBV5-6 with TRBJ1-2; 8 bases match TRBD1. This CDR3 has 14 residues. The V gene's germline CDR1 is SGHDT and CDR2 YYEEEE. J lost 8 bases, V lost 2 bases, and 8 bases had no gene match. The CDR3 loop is CASSLRTGRYGYTF. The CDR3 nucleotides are TGTGCCAGCAGCTTACGGACAGGGCGGTACGGCTACACCTTC.

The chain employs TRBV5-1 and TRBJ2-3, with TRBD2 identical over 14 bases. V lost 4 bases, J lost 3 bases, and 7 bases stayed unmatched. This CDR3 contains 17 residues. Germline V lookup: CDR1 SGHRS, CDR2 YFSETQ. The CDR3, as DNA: TGCGCCAGCAGCCGGACTAGCGGGGGGTTCCCAACAGATACGCAGTATTTT. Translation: CASSRTSGGFPTDTQYF.

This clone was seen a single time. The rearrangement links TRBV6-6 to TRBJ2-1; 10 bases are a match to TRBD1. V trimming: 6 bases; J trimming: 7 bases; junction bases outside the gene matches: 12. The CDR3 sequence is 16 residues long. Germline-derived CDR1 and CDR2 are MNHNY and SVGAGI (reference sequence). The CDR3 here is CASRYSGTGDENEQFF. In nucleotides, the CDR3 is TGTGCCAGCAGGTATTCCGGGACAGGGGACGAGAATGAGCAGTTCTTC.

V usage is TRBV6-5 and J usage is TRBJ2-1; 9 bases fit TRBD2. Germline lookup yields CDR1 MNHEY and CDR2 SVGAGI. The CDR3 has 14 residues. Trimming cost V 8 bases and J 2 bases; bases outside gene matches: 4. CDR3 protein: CASQLAGAYNEQFF. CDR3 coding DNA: TGTGCCAGCCAATTAGCGGGAGCCTACAATGAGCAGTTCTTC.

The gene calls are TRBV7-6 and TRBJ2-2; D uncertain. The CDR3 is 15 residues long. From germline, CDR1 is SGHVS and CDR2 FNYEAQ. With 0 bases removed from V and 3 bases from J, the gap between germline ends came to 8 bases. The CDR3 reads CASSLASGDTGELFF. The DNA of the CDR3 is TGTGCCAGCAGCTTAGCGTCTGGGGACACCGGGGAGCTGTTTTTT.

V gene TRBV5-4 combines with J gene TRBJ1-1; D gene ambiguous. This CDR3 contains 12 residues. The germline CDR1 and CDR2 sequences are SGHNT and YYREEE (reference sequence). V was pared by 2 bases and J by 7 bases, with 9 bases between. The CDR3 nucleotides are TGTGCCAGCAGCTTCGTGGGGAGTGAAGCTTTCTTT. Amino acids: CASSFVGSEAFF.

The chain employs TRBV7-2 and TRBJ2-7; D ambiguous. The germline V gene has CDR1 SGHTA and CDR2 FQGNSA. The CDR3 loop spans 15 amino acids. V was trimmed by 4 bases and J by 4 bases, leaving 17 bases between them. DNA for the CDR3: TGTGCCAGCAGCTCCGGACGGTCTGCGTTATACGAGCAGTACTTC. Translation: CASSSGRSALYEQYF.